Shown below are 6 T cell receptor beta chains from a single sample sequenced in a study of CD8 T cells in ankylosing spondylitis. Using its own MiXCR run on the 5' RACE reads, TCRdb lists one record per CDR3 protein. The sample includes roughly 230,000 distinct CDR3 sequences, about 10% seen only once; the top ten take about 2.5%. The sequenced sample consisted of blood, either unsorted or a sorted T cell fraction (not recorded which). The source is a male donor with ankylosing spondylitis or in good health (not recorded which).

The J gene is TRBJ2-7, the V gene TRBV19; tentative D call: TRBD1 (6 bases). The V end was cut by 3 bases, the J end by 5 bases, with 11 bases between. The CDR3 consists of 13 residues. The germline gives CDR1 LNHDA, CDR2 SQIVND (reference sequence). This CDR3 is CASSILQGHEQYF. CDR3 coding DNA: TGTGCCAGTAGTATTCTACAGGGCCACGAGCAGTACTTC.

Ten or more counts support this clonotype. The chain is built from TRBV11-2 and TRBJ2-7; the match to TRBD2 covers 10 bases. V lost 5 bases to trimming and J lost 2 bases; unmatched junction nucleotides: 12. Germline CDR1 SGHAT, CDR2 FQNNGV. This CDR3 comprises 17 residues. In nucleotides, the CDR3 is TGTGCCAGCAGCACTAGCGGGACCAGGGGGCAACCCTACGAGCAGTACTTC. This translates into CASSTSGTRGQPYEQYF.

This clonotype showed up many times. The chain employs TRBV6-1 and TRBJ2-1; 9 bases align to TRBD2. After removal of 6 bases from V and 2 bases from J, the junction contained 2 bases not matched to a gene. In germline, CDR1 is MNHNS, CDR2 SASEGT. The CDR3 consists of 14 residues. The CDR3 coding sequence is TGTGCCAGCAGCCGGACTAGCGCCTACAATGAGCAGTTCTTC. As protein: CASSRTSAYNEQFF.

CDR3 coding DNA: TGTGCCAGCAGCTTTACAGGTCTCAAGGGCTATGGCTACACCTTC. It codes for CASSFTGLKGYGYTF. J is TRBJ1-2 and V is TRBV7-2, with a tentative D call TRBD1 (5 bases). CDR1 is SGHTA and CDR2 is FQGNSA in the germline V gene. With 3 bases removed from V and 4 bases from J, the gap between germline ends came to 15 bases. CDR3 length: 15 amino acids.

Many counts were recorded for this clonotype. The V call is TRBV12-3 or TRBV12-4, the J call TRBJ2-5; 9 positions match TRBD1. CDR3 length: 13 residues. Trimming at V came to 6 bases and at J to 5 bases, leaving 4 bases not matched to a gene. CDR3 DNA sequence: TGTGCCAGCAGCGACAGGGGGTTGGAGACCCAGTACTTC. Translation: CASSDRGLETQYF.

This clonotype was seen repeatedly, ten times or more. This chain joins TRBV4-1 and TRBJ1-1; D is unresolved. CDR3 length: 15 amino acids. V dropped 1 base and J dropped 3 bases, with 12 bases sitting between them. The germline V gene has CDR1 MGHRA and CDR2 YSYEKL. The CDR3 coding sequence is TGCGCCAGCAGCCAAGGAGTCGGGCAGGACACTGAAGCTTTCTTT. Its translation is CASSQGVGQDTEAFF.